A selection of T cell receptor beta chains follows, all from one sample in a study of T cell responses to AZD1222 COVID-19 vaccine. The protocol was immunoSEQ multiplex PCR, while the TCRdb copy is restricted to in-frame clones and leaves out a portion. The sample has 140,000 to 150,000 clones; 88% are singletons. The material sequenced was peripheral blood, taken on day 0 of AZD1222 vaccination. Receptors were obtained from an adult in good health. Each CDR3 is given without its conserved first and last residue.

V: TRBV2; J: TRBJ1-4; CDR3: ASSLTTGGYEKLF
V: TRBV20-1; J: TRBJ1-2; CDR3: SASIWGGNYGYT
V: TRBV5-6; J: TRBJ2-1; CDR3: ASSLWAGLGNEQF
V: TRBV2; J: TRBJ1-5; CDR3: ASLRGEGSNQPQH
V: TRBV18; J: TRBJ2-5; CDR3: ASSPRTGERVEKETQY
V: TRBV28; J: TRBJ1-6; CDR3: ASTTTVYNSPLH
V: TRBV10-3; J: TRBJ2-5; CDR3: AIRKGHQEETQY
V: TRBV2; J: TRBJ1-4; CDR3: ASSEPSGTGGEKLF
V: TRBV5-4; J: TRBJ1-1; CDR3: ASSLWGGRRAF
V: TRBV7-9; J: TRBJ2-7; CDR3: ASSLAGANSYEQY
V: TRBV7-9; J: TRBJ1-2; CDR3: ASSPSKDYGYT
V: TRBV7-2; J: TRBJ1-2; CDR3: ASSSIAAVVGGYT
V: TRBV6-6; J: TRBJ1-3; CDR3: ASETRRTGSGNTIY
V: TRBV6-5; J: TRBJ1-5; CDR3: ASRRDLNQPQH
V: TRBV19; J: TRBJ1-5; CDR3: ASSPQGGFSNQPQH
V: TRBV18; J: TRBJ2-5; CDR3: ASSPLDGQETQY
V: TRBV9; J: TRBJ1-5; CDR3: ASSVGAVGNQPQH
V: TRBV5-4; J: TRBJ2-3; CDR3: ASSPRLSVDTDTQY
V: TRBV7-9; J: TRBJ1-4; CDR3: ASSVRGNNEKLF
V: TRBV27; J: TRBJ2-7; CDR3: ASSLGTGYSAYEQY
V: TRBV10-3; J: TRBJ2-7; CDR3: AISEGQMLYEQY
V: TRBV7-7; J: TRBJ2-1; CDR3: ASSLGLAGGFEQF
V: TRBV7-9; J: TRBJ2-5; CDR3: ATTRRQGKETQY
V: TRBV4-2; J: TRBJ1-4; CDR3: ASSQDRSNEKLF
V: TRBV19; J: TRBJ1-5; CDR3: ASSIDRWGLLSNQPQH
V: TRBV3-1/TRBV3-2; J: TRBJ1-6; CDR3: ASSPRTGNSPLH
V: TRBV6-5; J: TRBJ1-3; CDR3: ASRLGESSGNTIY
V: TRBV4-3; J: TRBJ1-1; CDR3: ASSQATGRRTEAF
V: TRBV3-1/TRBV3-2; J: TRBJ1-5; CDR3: ASSPSTAPLGQPQH
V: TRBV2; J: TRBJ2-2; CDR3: ASKGSLANTGELF
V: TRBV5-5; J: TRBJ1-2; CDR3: ASSLGVGTPFGTNYGYT
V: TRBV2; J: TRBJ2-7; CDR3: ASSDWNRAQEQY
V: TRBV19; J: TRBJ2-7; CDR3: ASSTRQVTF
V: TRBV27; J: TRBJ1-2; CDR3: ASSFSTGGAFVNYGYT
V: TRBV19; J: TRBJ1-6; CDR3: ASSMAPGGSRSPLH
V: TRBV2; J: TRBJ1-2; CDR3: ASARRVYT
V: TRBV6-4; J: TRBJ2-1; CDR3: ASRVDSSYNEQF
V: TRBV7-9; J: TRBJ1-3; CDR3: ASSLGLGNTIY
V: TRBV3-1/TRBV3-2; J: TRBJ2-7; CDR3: ASSQVGLDEQY